Shown below are 24 T cell receptor beta chains from a single sample sequenced in a study of blood T cell repertoires in COVID-19. Sequencing used immunoSEQ multiplex PCR; TCRdb keeps in-frame clones, though not all of them. The data hold about 300,000 clones, with roughly 87% observed a single time. The sample consisted of peripheral blood. These receptor sequences come from a human donor in a cohort sampled during active COVID-19.

The chain is built from TRBV6-1 and TRBJ2-1, with 13 bases fitting TRBD2. V lost 0 bases, J lost 5 bases, and 4 bases stayed unmatched. The CDR3 loop spans 17 amino acids. Germline V CDR1 and CDR2: MNHNS, SASEGT. CDR3 loop: CASSEAPGTSGDNEQFF. DNA for the CDR3: TGTGCCAGCAGTGAAGCCCCCGGGACTAGCGGGGACAATGAGCAGTTCTTC.

The V call is TRBV19, the J call TRBJ2-5; TRBD1 is a possible D gene (5 bases). The CDR3 has 15 amino acids. V was shortened by 5 bases and J by 1 base, with 14 bases between the two germline ends. CDR1 and CDR2 (germline): LNHDA, SQIVND (reference sequence). The CDR3 loop is CASSPKIDSQETQYF. The CDR3 DNA follows: TGTGCCAGTAGTCCTAAAATCGACAGCCAAGAGACCCAGTACTTC.

V is TRBV29-1 and J is TRBJ2-5; possibly TRBD2 for D (7 bases). This CDR3 comprises 13 residues. CDR1 and CDR2 (germline): SQVTM, ANQGSEA. Trimming shortened V by 6 bases and J by 1 base, and 12 bases separated the two germline ends. The CDR3 sequence is CSVKGGGQETQYF. The CDR3 coding sequence is TGCAGCGTGAAGGGAGGGGGCCAAGAGACCCAGTACTTC.

V usage is TRBV27 and J usage is TRBJ2-1, with D possibly matching TRBD2 (6 bases). The CDR3 is 19 amino acids. The germline V and J ends were trimmed by 2 bases and 1 base, with 21 bases remaining between them. Germline V CDR1 and CDR2: MNHEY, SMNVEV (reference sequence). CDR3 loop: CASSLIVSVGAGSYNEQFF. The CDR3 region has the DNA TGTGCCAGCAGTTTAATAGTAAGCGTCGGCGCGGGGTCCTACAATGAGCAGTTCTTC.

This clone was seen a single time. The chain has TRBV24-1 and TRBJ2-1, with a tentative D call TRBD2 (6 bases). The CDR3 length is 15 residues. The germline V gene encodes CDR1 KGHDR and CDR2 SFDVKD. The V end was cut by 4 bases, the J end by 10 bases, with 19 bases between. The CDR3 region is CATSDTGTARGEQFF. The CDR3 nucleotides are TGTGCCACCAGTGACACTGGGACTGCTCGCGGGGAGCAGTTCTTC.

This clone was detected only once. The chain recombines TRBV29-1 with TRBJ2-5, with 8 bases that match TRBD2. Looked up from germline, CDR1 is SQVTM and CDR2 is ANQGSEA. The V segment lost 5 bases and the J segment 5 bases; nucleotides outside the gene matches: 28. This CDR3 is built from 20 residues. The CDR3 sequence is CSVYAGSGGRLSSRAETQYF. CDR3 coding DNA: TGCAGCGTTTATGCCGGTAGTGGCGGGAGGCTTTCCTCGAGGGCGGAGACCCAGTACTTC.

This chain joins TRBV14 and TRBJ1-2; D uncertain. The V end was cut by 5 bases, the J end by 7 bases, with 17 bases between. This CDR3 spans 14 amino acids. Germline assignment: CDR1 SGHDN and CDR2 FVKESK. CDR3 amino acids: CASSEGALMSGYTF. The CDR3 DNA reads as TGTGCCAGCAGCGAGGGAGCCCTAATGAGTGGCTACACCTTC.

V and J are TRBV10-1 and TRBJ2-5; D is possibly TRBD2 (6 bases). V was trimmed by 0 bases and J by 5 bases, leaving 10 bases between them. This CDR3 region has 14 residues. Germline-derived CDR1 and CDR2 are WNHNN and SYGVQD (reference sequence). This chain's CDR3 is CASSESGGSETQYF. The CDR3 DNA is TGCGCCAGCAGTGAGTCAGGAGGGAGCGAGACCCAGTACTTC.

The rearrangement links TRBV12-3 or TRBV12-4 to TRBJ2-1; a weak D match, TRBD2 (6 bases). V was trimmed by 5 bases and J by 9 bases, leaving 11 bases between them. The CDR3 is 12 residues long. The CDR3 DNA follows: TGTGCCAGCAGTCCCGACGGGGGTGAGCAGTTCTTC. Residues: CASSPDGGEQFF.

This chain joins TRBV19 and TRBJ2-3; D perhaps matches TRBD2 (6 bases). V lost 6 bases and J 3 bases, leaving 16 bases between the germline ends. Germline loops: CDR1 LNHDA, CDR2 SQIVND (reference sequence). The CDR3 is 15 amino acids. The CDR3 is CASSLSGTSTDTQYF. DNA of the CDR3: TGTGCCAGTAGCCTTAGCGGAACTAGTACAGATACGCAGTATTTT.

The chain couples TRBV7-9 to TRBJ2-7, with D possibly matching TRBD1 (5 bases). The CDR3 length is 15 residues. CDR1 is SEHNR, CDR2 FQNEAQ, per germline (reference sequence). Trimming took 5 bases from V and 2 from J, leaving 16 bases between them. Here the CDR3 reads CASSPSNRSPYEQYF. DNA of the CDR3: TGTGCCAGCAGCCCGTCGAACAGGTCTCCCTACGAGCAGTACTTC.

The chain combines TRBV27 with TRBJ2-7; 10 bases line up with TRBD2. After removal of 6 bases from V and 4 bases from J, the junction contained 3 bases not matched to a gene. Germline V gene data show CDR1 as MNHEY and CDR2 as SMNVEV (reference sequence). This CDR3 contains 13 residues. The CDR3 nucleotides read TGTGCCAGCAGGCGGACTAGCGGTTACGAGCAGTACTTC. This codes for CASRRTSGYEQYF.

The CDR3 sequence: CASRAARSTGRELFF. The DNA for the CDR3 is TGTGCCAGCAGGGCCGCTAGGTCCACCGGCCGGGAGCTGTTTTTT. This rearrangement joins TRBV11-2 to TRBJ2-2; D is ambiguous. There are 15 residues in the CDR3. V was clipped by 6 bases and J by 9 bases, with 20 bases between them. Germline lookup yields CDR1 SGHAT and CDR2 FQNNGV.

This clone was counted a few times. CDR3 in DNA: TGTGCCAGCATGGCAGGGTGGGGACAGCCCCAGCATTTT. Residues: CASMAGWGQPQHF. V and J are TRBV6-6 and TRBJ1-5; D is possibly TRBD1 (5 bases). The V gene lost 7 bases and the J gene lost 7 bases, with 14 bases spanning the gap. The germline gives CDR1 MNHNY, CDR2 SVGAGI (reference sequence). The CDR3 runs 13 residues.

This sequence joins TRBV5-5 and TRBJ1-2, with a tentative D call TRBD1 (6 bases). The V end lost 2 bases, the J end lost 1 base, and 9 bases lay between the germline ends. This CDR3 contains 14 residues. CDR1 is SGHKS and CDR2 is YYEKEE in the germline V gene (reference sequence). The CDR3 bases are TGTGCCAGCAGCTTTGCGGACAGTAACTATGGCTACACCTTC. Encoded protein: CASSFADSNYGYTF.

This clone occurred a few times. V and J are TRBV7-9 and TRBJ2-7, with a weak D call TRBD2 (5 bases). The CDR3 is 16 residues long. With 2 bases removed from V and 5 bases from J, the gap between germline ends came to 19 bases. Germline V gene lookup returns CDR1 SEHNR and CDR2 FQNEAQ (reference sequence). The CDR3 is CASSLLAWGAMDEQYF. CDR3 DNA sequence: TGTGCCAGCAGCTTATTAGCCTGGGGAGCGATGGACGAGCAGTACTTC.

This clone appeared a single time. The V call is TRBV12-3 or TRBV12-4, the J call TRBJ2-3, with a tentative D call TRBD1 (6 bases). CDR3 size: 13 residues. V was shortened by 8 bases and J by 4 bases, with 13 bases between the two germline ends. The CDR3 DNA reads TGTGCCAGCCGAAACAGGGTGGCAGATACGCAGTATTTT. Translating it yields CASRNRVADTQYF.

The chain carries TRBV12-3 or TRBV12-4 and TRBJ1-2; 7 nucleotides match TRBD1. The CDR3 sequence is 12 residues long. V lost 8 bases, J lost 9 bases, and 9 bases stayed unmatched. CDR3 in amino acids: CASGDRGYSYTF. The DNA of the CDR3 is TGTGCCAGCGGGGACAGAGGATATAGCTACACCTTC.

This chain connects TRBV6-5 to TRBJ1-2; a weak D match, TRBD1 (5 bases). The CDR3 spans 14 residues. Germline CDR1 is MNHEY and CDR2 is SVGAGI. Trimming took 2 bases from V and 1 from J, leaving 8 bases between them. CDR3 sequence reads: CASSYGRGNYGYTF. The CDR3 DNA follows: TGTGCCAGCAGTTACGGGAGGGGTAACTATGGCTACACCTTC.

CDR3 coding DNA: TGTGCCAGCAGTTTAACGGGGGGGGTGGCGGGCACAGATACGCAGTATTTT. This gives the protein CASSLTGGVAGTDTQYF. J is TRBJ2-3 and V is TRBV28, with 8 bases that match TRBD2. CDR1 and CDR2 (germline): MDHEN, SYDVKM. The J segment lost 1 base and the V segment lost 2 bases, leaving 8 bases of the junction unmatched. This CDR3 spans 17 amino acids.

The rearrangement uses TRBV29-1 and TRBJ1-1; D possibly corresponds to TRBD1 (6 bases). V gave up 7 bases and J gave up 3 bases, with 15 bases separating them. The CDR3 contains 13 residues. Germline lookup yields CDR1 SQVTM and CDR2 ANQGSEA. The CDR3 bases are TGCAGCGGGGCAGGGAGGGGGGACACTGAAGCTTTCTTT. This codes for CSGAGRGDTEAFF.

The genes are TRBV6-5 and TRBJ1-2; D is possibly TRBD1 (6 bases). Germline V lookup: CDR1 MNHEY, CDR2 SVGAGI. The CDR3 has 14 amino acids. V was cut by 6 bases and J by 7 bases, with 18 bases left in between. CDR3 sequence (DNA): TGTGCCAGCAGCCCGGACAGAAGGGGCGTTGGCTACACCTTC. The encoded protein is CASSPDRRGVGYTF.

The rearrangement joins TRBV7-8 to TRBJ1-5; D unresolved. V lost 5 bases to trimming and J lost 7 bases, with 12 bases between them. There are 13 residues in the CDR3. Germline values: CDR1 SGHVS, CDR2 FQNEAQ. CDR3 region: CASSEGLTQPQHF. The CDR3 DNA sequence: TGTGCCAGCAGCGAAGGACTTACCCAGCCCCAGCATTTT.

V and J are TRBV11-2 and TRBJ2-5; TRBD1 is a possible D gene (5 bases). The CDR3 length is 12 residues. CDR1 and CDR2 (germline): SGHAT, FQNNGV. Between the trimmed V and J ends, which lost 11 bases and 2 bases, there was a span of 12 bases. In nucleotides, the CDR3 is TGTGCCGTAAGGGGTACGCAAGAGACCCAGTACTTC. This codes for CAVRGTQETQYF.